A single sample gave rise to the 27 T cell receptor beta chains below, sequenced in a study of blood T cell repertoires in COVID-19. Assay used: immunoSEQ multiplex PCR; TCRdb lists only in-frame clones, some missing. Of about 220,000 clones listed, about 83% are singletons. Sequenced sample: PBMCs or T cells enriched from blood (not recorded which). The receptors come from a woman aged 45-65 years who had been exposed to COVID-19.

The genes are TRBV6-4 and TRBJ2-7; 9 nucleotides match TRBD1. Losses at the gene ends were 5 bases for V and 6 bases for J; bases not matched to a gene: 5. The CDR3 consists of 13 residues. Germline-derived CDR1 and CDR2 are MRHNA and SNTAGT. CDR3 sequence (DNA): TGTGCCAGCAGTCGGGACAGGGCTGGCGAGCAGTACTTC. Protein product: CASSRDRAGEQYF.

This chain connects TRBV7-8 to TRBJ2-7; the match to TRBD1 covers 8 bases. V lost 3 bases to trimming and J lost 5 bases; unmatched junction nucleotides: 12. The CDR3 loop spans 16 amino acids. CDR1 SGHVS and CDR2 FQNEAQ come from the germline V gene. In nucleotides, the CDR3 is TGTGCCAGCAGCTTCGATTTCGGGACAGGAGGCCACGAGCAGTACTTC. It is translated as CASSFDFGTGGHEQYF.

The chain is built from TRBV18 and TRBJ1-4; 11 nucleotides line up with TRBD1. Per germline, CDR1 KGHSH and CDR2 LQKENI. The CDR3 has 14 amino acids. Germline trimming cut 6 bases from V and 8 bases from J; bases unmatched to any gene: 5. This CDR3 is CASSRDRGGEKLFF. Written as DNA, the CDR3 is TGTGCCAGCTCGCGGGACAGGGGGGGAGAAAAACTGTTTTTT.

The chain couples TRBV5-5 to TRBJ1-5, with unresolved D. The CDR3 runs to 15 residues. V was clipped by 1 base and J by 7 bases, with 15 bases between them. Germline assignment: CDR1 SGHKS and CDR2 YYEKEE (reference sequence). CDR3 DNA: TGTGCCAGCAGCTTGTATGACGGGGAACAGCAGCCCCAGCATTTT. It translates to CASSLYDGEQQPQHF.

This chain joins TRBV29-1 and TRBJ2-3; 9 bases line up with TRBD1. Losses at the gene ends were 7 bases for V and 3 bases for J; bases not matched to a gene: 2. The CDR3 spans 12 residues. CDR1 and CDR2 (germline): SQVTM, ANQGSEA. Here the CDR3 DNA reads TGCAGCGGTGGACAGGGGACAGATACGCAGTATTTT. Amino acid sequence: CSGGQGTDTQYF.

This chain connects TRBV7-2 to TRBJ2-2, with D unclear. Trimming cost V 4 bases and J 4 bases, with 10 bases left between them. Germline V gene lookup returns CDR1 SGHTA and CDR2 FQGNSA. This CDR3 spans 14 amino acids. The CDR3 spells CASSSSKSTGELFF. The DNA for the CDR3 is TGTGCCAGCAGCTCGAGTAAGAGCACCGGGGAGCTGTTTTTT.

The chain combines TRBV30 with TRBJ1-2; a possible D gene is TRBD1 (5 bases). The V gene's germline CDR1 is GTSNPN and CDR2 SVGIG (reference sequence). V lost 3 bases and J 1 base, leaving 6 bases between the germline ends. The length of the CDR3 is 12 residues. In DNA, the CDR3 is TGTGCCTGGAGCAGGGTTAACTATGGCTACACCTTC. Its translation is CAWSRVNYGYTF.

The genes are TRBV5-4 and TRBJ2-5; 11 bases fit TRBD2. Germline CDR1 is SGHNT and CDR2 is YYREEE (reference sequence). V lost 4 bases and J lost 1; bases outside the gene matches: 9. This CDR3 region has 17 residues. CDR3 nucleotide sequence: TGTGCCAGCAGCATCAGTCCGGGACTAGCGGTCCAAGAGACCCAGTACTTC. Translated: CASSISPGLAVQETQYF.

V gene TRBV2 combines with J gene TRBJ1-1; D gene unclear. This CDR3 has 13 amino acids. Germline V gives CDR1 SNHLY, CDR2 FYNNEI. Trimming took off 7 bases at V and 1 base at J, with 10 bases between the two ends. The DNA of the CDR3 is TGTGCCAGCAACCCCAACAGGAACACTGAAGCTTTCTTT. Its protein product is CASNPNRNTEAFF.

The V gene is TRBV10-2, the J gene TRBJ2-1; D is undetermined. The CDR3 totals 11 residues. Germline CDR1 reads WSHSY; CDR2 reads SAAADI. The V end was cut by 6 bases, the J end by 5 bases, with 5 bases between. Here the CDR3 DNA reads TGCGCCAGCAGCTATAACAATGAGCAGTTCTTC. Protein sequence: CASSYNNEQFF.

This clone was detected once. The V call is TRBV9, the J call TRBJ1-2; 9 bases are a match to TRBD1. Germline CDR1 SGDLS, CDR2 YYNGEE. CDR3 length: 13 amino acids. Trimming at V came to 2 bases and at J to 7 bases, leaving 3 bases not matched to a gene. CDR3 nucleotide sequence: TGTGCCAGCAGCGTGGGGACAGGGACTGGCTACACCTTC. It translates to CASSVGTGTGYTF.

This clone was detected once. V is TRBV19 and J is TRBJ2-2, with D maybe TRBD1 (5 bases). The CDR3 is 15 residues long. The ends were cut back, 3 bases at V and 5 bases at J, with 13 bases in the middle. In germline, CDR1 is LNHDA, CDR2 SQIVND (reference sequence). Here the CDR3 DNA reads TGTGCCAGTAGTATTTTAGCAGGGAAAACCGGGGAGCTGTTTTTT. Its translation is CASSILAGKTGELFF.

The rearrangement links TRBV6-6 to TRBJ1-1; 9 bases fit TRBD1. There are 16 residues in the CDR3. The germline V gene has CDR1 MNHNY and CDR2 SVGAGI (reference sequence). V dropped 6 bases and J dropped 8; count of bases not matched to a gene: 16. The CDR3 loop is CASRYSGQGEGEEAFF. The CDR3 nucleotides are TGTGCCAGCAGATATTCGGGACAGGGAGAAGGGGAGGAAGCTTTCTTT.

The rearrangement links TRBV5-1 to TRBJ2-6; D remains ambiguous. Looked up from germline, CDR1 is SGHRS and CDR2 is YFSETQ. The CDR3 runs to 13 residues. The V gene lost 4 bases and the J gene lost 2 bases, with 4 bases spanning the gap. The chain's CDR3 is CASSPAGANVLTF. CDR3 DNA: TGCGCCAGCAGCCCCGCTGGGGCCAACGTCCTGACTTTC.

This chain uses TRBV28 with TRBJ1-1; a weak D match, TRBD1 (6 bases). CDR1 MDHEN and CDR2 SYDVKM come from the germline V gene. V gave up 5 bases and J gave up 8 bases, with 12 bases separating them. There are 12 residues in the CDR3. CDR3 DNA sequence: TGTGCCAGCAGTCTACTACAGGGAGAAGCTTTCTTT. It translates to CASSLLQGEAFF.

This chain joins TRBV21-1 and TRBJ2-7; the table's D gene call, TRBD2, was not cross checked with the DNA. TRBV21-1 constitutes a pseudogene. This CDR3 contains 17 residues. The chain's CDR3 is CASTSFWAGAIGYEQYF. In nucleotides, the CDR3 is TGTGCCAGCACCTCTTTCTGGGCGGGGGCAATCGGCTACGAGCAGTACTTC.

V usage is TRBV12-2 and J usage is TRBJ1-6; the D segment call TRBD1 is taken from the table without a DNA check. TRBV12-2 is termed a pseudogene. The CDR3 has 16 residues. Here the CDR3 reads CASRNRDRARNSPLHF. In DNA form, the CDR3 reads TGTGCAAGTCGCAACCGGGACAGGGCTCGGAATTCACCCCTCCACTTT.

The chain joins TRBV5-6 to TRBJ2-5; D remains unclear. Trimming took off 1 base at V and 5 bases at J, with 12 bases between the two ends. The CDR3 spans 14 residues. The germline gives CDR1 SGHDT, CDR2 YYEEEE. The CDR3 sequence: CASSLSMGQETQYF. The CDR3 coding sequence is TGTGCCAGCAGCTTGAGTATGGGCCAGGAGACCCAGTACTTC.

The rearrangement uses TRBV30 and TRBJ2-3; 9 bases align to TRBD2. Trimming at V came to 0 bases and at J to 6 bases, leaving 7 bases not matched to a gene. Germline-derived CDR1 and CDR2 are GTSNPN and SVGIG (reference sequence). This CDR3 comprises 15 residues. CDR3 region: CAWSVGSGGGDTQYF. Written as DNA, the CDR3 is TGTGCCTGGAGTGTAGGTAGCGGGGGTGGTGATACGCAGTATTTT.

The chain couples TRBV21-1 to TRBJ1-2. TRBV21-1 is reported as a pseudogene. The CDR3 spans 15 residues. As DNA, the CDR3 is TGTGCCAGCAGCAGGGCCTCCCGGGGGTTTGATGGCTACACCTTC. The encoded protein is CASSRASRGFDGYTF.

The chain combines TRBV7-3 with TRBJ1-1, with D hard to call. The germline gives CDR1 SGHTA, CDR2 FQGTGA. The CDR3 has 13 amino acids. Trimming took off 8 bases at V and 3 bases at J, with 13 bases between the two ends. CDR3 coding DNA: TGTGCCAGCGCCGTTCAACGGGACACTGAAGCTTTCTTT. It yields the protein CASAVQRDTEAFF.

In this sample, this clone turned up once. Within the sample, other DNA sequences also encode this same CDR3. The V call is TRBV24-1, the J call TRBJ1-2; 9 bases are a match to TRBD1. Trimming took 4 bases from V and 1 from J; bases not matched to a gene: 3. There are 15 residues in the CDR3. Germline lookup yields CDR1 KGHDR and CDR2 SFDVKD. CDR3 protein: CATSDPGQGNYGYTF. The DNA for the CDR3 is TGTGCCACCAGTGACCCGGGACAGGGTAACTATGGCTACACCTTC.

CDR3 nucleotide sequence: TGTGCCAGCAGCTTTAGCGGGGGCGCCTACGAGCAGTACTTC. Amino acid sequence: CASSFSGGAYEQYF. The V and J genes are TRBV7-2 and TRBJ2-7; TRBD2 aligns across 9 bases. Germline V gene sequence: CDR1 SGHTA, CDR2 FQGNSA. This CDR3 spans 14 amino acids. V gave up 3 bases and J gave up 2 bases; unmatched junction bases: 2.

The chain links TRBV5-5 to TRBJ1-5; 11 bases align to TRBD1. The germline V gene encodes CDR1 SGHKS and CDR2 YYEKEE (reference sequence). This CDR3 is 16 amino acids long. V was pared by 3 bases and J by 7 bases, with 9 bases of the junction left unmatched. The DNA for the CDR3 is TGTGCCAGCAGCTCCGAAGGGACAGGGGGAAGGCAGCCCCAGCATTTT. Residues: CASSSEGTGGRQPQHF.

The J gene is TRBJ1-2, the V gene TRBV27; 7 bases align to TRBD1. This CDR3 contains 15 residues. The J segment lost 3 bases and the V segment lost 2 bases, leaving 6 bases of the junction unmatched. CDR1 is MNHEY, CDR2 SMNVEV, per germline (reference sequence). DNA of the CDR3: TGTGCCAGCAGTTTAGGACAGGATTTGTACTATGGCTACACCTTC. Translation: CASSLGQDLYYGYTF.

This clone was detected once. The same CDR3 is also encoded by other DNA sequences in this sample. J is TRBJ1-5 and V is TRBV5-1; no clear D gene. Germline V gene data show CDR1 as SGHRS and CDR2 as YFSETQ. With 0 bases removed from V and 0 bases from J, the gap between germline ends came to 7 bases. CDR3 length: 15 residues. The CDR3 loop is CASSLDSYSNQPQHF. CDR3 in DNA: TGCGCCAGCAGCTTGGACAGTTATAGCAATCAGCCCCAGCATTTT.

The chain uses TRBV6-5 and TRBJ2-3; 7 bases agree with TRBD1. V dropped 6 bases and J dropped 5; count of bases not matched to a gene: 11. Per germline, CDR1 MNHEY and CDR2 SVGAGI. The CDR3 has 15 residues. The CDR3 DNA reads TGTGCCAGCAGCGACAGGGCAACGTGGGGAGATACGCAGTATTTT. Its protein is CASSDRATWGDTQYF.